This TCR beta chain was captured by sequencing in a study of blood T cells in healthy people across ages. This CDR3 has 12 amino acids. V lost 5 bases and J 7 bases, leaving 11 bases between the germline ends. This clonotype was picked up a small number of times. What it recognizes is unknown. A second PCR of about 7 to 12 cycles used a sample-barcoded 5' primer and a J-beta primer mix. TCRdb re-called the 5' RACE reads through MiXCR, storing one row per CDR3 protein. The sample records 650,000 to 950,000 distinct CDR3 sequences, 40% to 50% being singletons. Whole-study results and caveats: Lack of knowledge of donor CMV status possibly confounded expanded clonotype changes. Since the PBMCs were unsorted, naive and antigen-experienced cells could not be conclusively compared.

Each donor's blood draw was ten milliliters of peripheral blood. The chain joins TRBV12-3 or TRBV12-4 to TRBJ1-2; a weak D match, TRBD1 (5 bases). This TCR derives from a man in his sixties in good health. Sequencing was carried out using blood. The CDR3, as DNA: TGTGCCAGCAGTCCGCAGGGAGGTGGCTACACCTTC. Translation: CASSPQGGGYTF.